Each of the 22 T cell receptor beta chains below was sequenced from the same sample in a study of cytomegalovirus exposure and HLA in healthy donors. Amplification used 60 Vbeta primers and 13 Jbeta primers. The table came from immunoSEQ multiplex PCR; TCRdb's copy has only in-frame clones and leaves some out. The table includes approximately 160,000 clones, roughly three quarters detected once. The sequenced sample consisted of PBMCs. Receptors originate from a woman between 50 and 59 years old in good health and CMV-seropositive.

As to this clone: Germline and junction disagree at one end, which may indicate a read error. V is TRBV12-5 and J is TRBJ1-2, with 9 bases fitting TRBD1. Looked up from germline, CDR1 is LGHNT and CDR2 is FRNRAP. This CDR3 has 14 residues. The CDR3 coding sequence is TGTGCTAGTGGCACCGGGACAGGGCTTGCTGGCTGCACCTTC. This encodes CASGTGTGLAGCTF.

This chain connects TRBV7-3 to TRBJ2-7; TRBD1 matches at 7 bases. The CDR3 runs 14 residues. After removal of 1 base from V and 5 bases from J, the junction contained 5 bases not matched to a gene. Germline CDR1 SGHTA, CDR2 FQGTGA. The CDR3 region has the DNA TGTGCCAGCAGCTTAATAGGGGGCGTCGACGAGCAGTACTTC. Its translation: CASSLIGGVDEQYF.

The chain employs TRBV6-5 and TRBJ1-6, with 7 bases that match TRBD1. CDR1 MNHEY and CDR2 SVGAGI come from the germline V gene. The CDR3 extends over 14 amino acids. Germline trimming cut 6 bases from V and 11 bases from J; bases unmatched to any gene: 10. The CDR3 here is CASRTGSPVPPLHF. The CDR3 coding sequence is TGTGCCAGCAGGACAGGGTCACCTGTCCCACCCCTCCACTTT.

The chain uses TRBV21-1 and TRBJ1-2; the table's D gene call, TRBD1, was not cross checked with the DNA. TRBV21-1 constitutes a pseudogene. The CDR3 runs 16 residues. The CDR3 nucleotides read TGTGCCAGCAGCAACCAGGGGGTAAGAGCTAACTATGGCTACACCTTC. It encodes CASSNQGVRANYGYTF.

The CDR3 is CASRQGAINTIYF. The CDR3 bases are TGTGCCAGCCGACAGGGGGCTATAAACACCATATATTTT. The gene calls are TRBV7-9 and TRBJ1-3; TRBD1 aligns across 10 bases. J lost 6 bases, V lost 8 bases, and 4 bases had no gene match. Germline V CDR1 and CDR2: SEHNR, FQNEAQ (reference sequence). CDR3 length: 13 residues.

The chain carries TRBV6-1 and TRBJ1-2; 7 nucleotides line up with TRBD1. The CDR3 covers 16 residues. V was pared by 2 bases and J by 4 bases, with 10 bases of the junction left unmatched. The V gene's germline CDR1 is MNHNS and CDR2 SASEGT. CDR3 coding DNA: TGTGCCAGCAGTGAACGCCCGGAGGGGGCCGGCTATGGCTACACCTTC. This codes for CASSERPEGAGYGYTF.

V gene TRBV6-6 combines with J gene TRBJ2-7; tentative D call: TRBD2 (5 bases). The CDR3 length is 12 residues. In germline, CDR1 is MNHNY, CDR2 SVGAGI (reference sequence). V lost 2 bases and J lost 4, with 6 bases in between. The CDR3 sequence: CASSYRTYEQYF. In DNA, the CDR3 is TGTGCCAGCAGTTACCGGACTTACGAGCAGTACTTC.

The CDR3 bases are TGTGCCAGCAGTTACACGACAGGGGCTGGAAACACCATATATTTT. This encodes CASSYTTGAGNTIYF. This chain uses TRBV6-5 with TRBJ1-3, with 8 bases that match TRBD1. The junction had 2 bases not matched to a gene; V was cut back by 2 bases and J by 2 bases. Germline V gene data show CDR1 as MNHEY and CDR2 as SVGAGI. The length of the CDR3 is 15 residues.

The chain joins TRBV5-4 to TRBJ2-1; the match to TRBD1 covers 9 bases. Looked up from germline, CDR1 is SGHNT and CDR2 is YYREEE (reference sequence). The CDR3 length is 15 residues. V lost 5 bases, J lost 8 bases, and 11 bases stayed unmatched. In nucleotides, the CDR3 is TGTGCCAGCAGTCCTACAGGGGGCGTACCCTATGAGCAGTTCTTC. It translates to CASSPTGGVPYEQFF.

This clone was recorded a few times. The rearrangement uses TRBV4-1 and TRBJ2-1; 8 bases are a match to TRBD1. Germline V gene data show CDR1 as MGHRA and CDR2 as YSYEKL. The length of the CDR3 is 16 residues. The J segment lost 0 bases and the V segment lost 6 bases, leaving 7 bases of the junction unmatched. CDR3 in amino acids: CASRPGQGRSYNEQFF. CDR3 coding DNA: TGCGCCAGCAGACCCGGACAGGGCCGCTCCTACAATGAGCAGTTCTTC.

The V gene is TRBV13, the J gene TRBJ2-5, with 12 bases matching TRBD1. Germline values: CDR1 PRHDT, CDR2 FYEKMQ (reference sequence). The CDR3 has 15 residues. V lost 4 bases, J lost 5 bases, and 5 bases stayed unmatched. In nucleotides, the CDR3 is TGTGCCAGCAGCTGGGGGACAGGGGGCCATGAGACCCAGTACTTC. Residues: CASSWGTGGHETQYF.

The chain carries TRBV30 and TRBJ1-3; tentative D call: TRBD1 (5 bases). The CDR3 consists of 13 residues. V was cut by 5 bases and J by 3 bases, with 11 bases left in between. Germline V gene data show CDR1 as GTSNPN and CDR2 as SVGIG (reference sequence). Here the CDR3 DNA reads TGTGCCTGGGGGGCCTCACATGGAAACACCATATATTTT. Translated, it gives CAWGASHGNTIYF.

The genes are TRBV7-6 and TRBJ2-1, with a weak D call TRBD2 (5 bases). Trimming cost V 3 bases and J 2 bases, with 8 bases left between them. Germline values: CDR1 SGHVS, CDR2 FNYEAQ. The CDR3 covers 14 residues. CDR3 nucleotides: TGTGCCAGCAGCTTCGGGGTAGCCTACAATGAGCAGTTCTTC. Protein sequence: CASSFGVAYNEQFF.

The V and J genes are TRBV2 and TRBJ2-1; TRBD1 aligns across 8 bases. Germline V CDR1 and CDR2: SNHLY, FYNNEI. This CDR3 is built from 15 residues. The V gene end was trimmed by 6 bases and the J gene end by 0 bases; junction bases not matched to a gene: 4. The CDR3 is CASRSTGDSYNEQFF. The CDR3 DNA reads TGTGCCAGCAGATCGACAGGGGACTCCTACAATGAGCAGTTCTTC. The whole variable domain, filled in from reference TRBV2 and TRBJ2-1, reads EPEVTQTPSHQVTQMGQEVILRCVPISNHLYFYWYRQILGQKVEFLVSFYNNEISEKSEIFDDQFSVERPDGSNFTLKIRSTKLEDSAMYFCASRSTGDSYNEQFFGPGTRLTVL.

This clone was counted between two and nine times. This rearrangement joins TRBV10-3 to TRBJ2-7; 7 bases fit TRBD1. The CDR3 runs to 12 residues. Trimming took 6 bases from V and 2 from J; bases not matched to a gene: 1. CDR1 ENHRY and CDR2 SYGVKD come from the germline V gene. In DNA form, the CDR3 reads TGTGCCATCAGGGACAGGACCTACGAGCAGTACTTC. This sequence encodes CAIRDRTYEQYF.

The CDR3 nucleotides are TGTGCCTGGAGTGCGTACACTGAAGCTTTCTTT. Translated: CAWSAYTEAFF. The J gene is TRBJ1-1, the V gene TRBV30; D is uncertain. The germline V gene encodes CDR1 GTSNPN and CDR2 SVGIG (reference sequence). The CDR3 runs to 11 residues. V was trimmed by 1 base and J by 3 bases, leaving 3 bases between them.

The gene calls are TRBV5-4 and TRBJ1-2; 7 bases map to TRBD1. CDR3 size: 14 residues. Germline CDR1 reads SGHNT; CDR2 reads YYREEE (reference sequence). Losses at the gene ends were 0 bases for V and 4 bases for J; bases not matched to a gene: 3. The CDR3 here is CASSLDRGSYGYTF. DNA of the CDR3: TGTGCCAGCAGCTTGGACAGGGGAAGCTATGGCTACACCTTC.

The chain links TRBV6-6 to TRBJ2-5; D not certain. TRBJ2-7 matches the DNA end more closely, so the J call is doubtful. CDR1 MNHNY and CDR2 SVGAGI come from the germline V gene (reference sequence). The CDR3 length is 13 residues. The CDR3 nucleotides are TGTGCCAGCAGTTACGGGCTCCCTTACGAGCAGTACTTC. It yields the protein CASSYGLPYEQYF.

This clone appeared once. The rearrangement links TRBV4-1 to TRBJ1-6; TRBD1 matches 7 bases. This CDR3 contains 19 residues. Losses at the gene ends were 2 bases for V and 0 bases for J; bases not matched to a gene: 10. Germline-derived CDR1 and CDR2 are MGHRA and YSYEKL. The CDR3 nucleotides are TGCGCCAGCAGCCAAACAGGGGTAACAAAGGGCTCCTATAATTCACCCCTCCACTTT. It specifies CASSQTGVTKGSYNSPLHF.

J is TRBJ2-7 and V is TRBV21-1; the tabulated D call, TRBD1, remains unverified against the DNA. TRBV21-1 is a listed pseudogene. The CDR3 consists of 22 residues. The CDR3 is CASSKAAPNRATGGGLGYEQYF. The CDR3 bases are TGTGCCAGCAGCAAAGCGGCCCCGAACAGAGCAACAGGGGGGGGGCTGGGCTACGAGCAGTACTTC.

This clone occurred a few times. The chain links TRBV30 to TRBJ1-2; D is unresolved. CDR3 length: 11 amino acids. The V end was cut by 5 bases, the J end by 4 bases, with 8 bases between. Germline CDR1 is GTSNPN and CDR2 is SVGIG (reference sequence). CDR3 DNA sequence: TGTGCCTGGGGGCTAAGCTATGGCTACACCTTC. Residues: CAWGLSYGYTF.

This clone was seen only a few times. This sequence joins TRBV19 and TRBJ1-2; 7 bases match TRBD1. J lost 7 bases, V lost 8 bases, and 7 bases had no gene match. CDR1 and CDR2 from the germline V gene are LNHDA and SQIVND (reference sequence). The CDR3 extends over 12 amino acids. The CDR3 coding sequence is TGTGCCAGTTTTGACAGGGTTGGTGGCTACACCTTC. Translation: CASFDRVGGYTF.